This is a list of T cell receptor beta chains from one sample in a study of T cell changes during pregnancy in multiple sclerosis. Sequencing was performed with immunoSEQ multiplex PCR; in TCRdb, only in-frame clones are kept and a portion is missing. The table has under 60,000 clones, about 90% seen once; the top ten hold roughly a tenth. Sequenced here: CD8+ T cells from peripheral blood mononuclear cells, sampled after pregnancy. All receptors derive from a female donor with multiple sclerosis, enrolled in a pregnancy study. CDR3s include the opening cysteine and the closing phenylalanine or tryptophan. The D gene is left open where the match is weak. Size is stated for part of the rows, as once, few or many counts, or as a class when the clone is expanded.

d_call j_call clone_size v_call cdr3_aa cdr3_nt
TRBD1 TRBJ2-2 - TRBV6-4 CASSQGADTGELFF TGTGCCAGCAGTCAGGGGGCGGACACCGGGGAGCTGTTTTTT
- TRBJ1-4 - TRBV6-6 CASSYGHQTNEKLFF TGTGCCAGCAGTTACGGACACCAAACTAATGAAAAACTGTTTTTT
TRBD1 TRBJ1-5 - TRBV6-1 CASSEGAGTGPTNQPQHF TGTGCCAGCAGTGAAGGGGCCGGGACAGGGCCTACGAATCAGCCCCAGCATTTT
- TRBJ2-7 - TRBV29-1 CSVEADPGSYEQYF TGCAGCGTTGAAGCTGATCCAGGCTCCTACGAGCAGTACTTC
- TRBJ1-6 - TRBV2 CASSYPDRKAPLHF TGTGCCAGCAGTTACCCGGACAGAAAGGCACCCCTCCACTTT
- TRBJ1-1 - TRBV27 CASNRECTEAFF TGTGCCAGCAACAGGGAGTGCACTGAAGCTTTCTTT
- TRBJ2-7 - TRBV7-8 CASSLDSTYEQYF TGTGCCAGCAGCTTAGACAGTACCTACGAGCAGTACTTC
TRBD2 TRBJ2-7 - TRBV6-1 CASSEHLAGGPSYEQYF TGTGCCAGCAGTGAACATCTAGCGGGGGGGCCCTCCTACGAGCAGTACTTC
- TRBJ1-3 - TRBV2 CASSTGIALGNTIYF TGTGCCAGCAGTACAGGGATAGCTCTTGGAAACACCATATATTTT
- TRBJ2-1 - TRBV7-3 CASSPDSHNEQFF TGTGCCAGCAGCCCGGACAGTCACAATGAGCAGTTCTTC
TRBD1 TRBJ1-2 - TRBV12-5 CASGLGPGPGGLYGYTF TGTGCTAGTGGTTTGGGTCCTGGGCCAGGGGGCTTGTATGGCTACACCTTC
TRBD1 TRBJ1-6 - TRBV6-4 CASRPRQGSHSPLHF TGTGCCAGCAGACCCCGACAGGGAAGTCATTCACCCCTCCACTTT
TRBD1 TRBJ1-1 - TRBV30 CAWSAGDRVGVEAFF TGTGCCTGGAGCGCTGGTGACAGGGTCGGGGTCGAAGCTTTCTTT
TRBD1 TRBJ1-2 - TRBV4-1 CASSQFTGADYGYTF TGCGCCAGCAGCCAATTTACAGGGGCGGACTATGGCTACACCTTC
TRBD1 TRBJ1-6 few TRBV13 CASSLSPDRVSPLHF TGTGCCAGCAGCTTATCCCCTGACAGGGTTTCACCCCTCCACTTT
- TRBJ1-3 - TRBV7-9 CASSSQGQIYLGNTIYF TGTGCCAGCAGCTCCCAAGGACAGATCTATCTAGGGAACACCATATATTTT
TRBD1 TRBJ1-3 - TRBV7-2 CASSLEPTGSGNTIYF TGTGCCAGCAGCTTAGAGCCGACAGGGTCTGGAAACACCATATATTTT
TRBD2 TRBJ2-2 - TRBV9 CASSVAPPRGGESGELFF TGTGCCAGCAGCGTAGCGCCCCCGCGGGGGGGCGAAAGCGGGGAGCTGTTTTTT
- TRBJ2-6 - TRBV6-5 CASSYDGSSGANVLTF TGTGCCAGCAGTTACGACGGGTCCTCTGGGGCCAACGTCCTGACTTTC
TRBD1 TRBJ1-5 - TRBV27 CASSSVTGVNQPQHF TGTGCCAGCAGTTCCGTGACAGGGGTCAATCAGCCCCAGCATTTT
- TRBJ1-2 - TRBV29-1 CSVVVEQHGYTF TGCAGCGTTGTAGTTGAACAGCATGGCTACACCTTC
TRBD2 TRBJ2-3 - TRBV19 CASSIDLGLETDTQYF TGTGCCAGTAGTATAGATTTGGGACTAGAAACAGATACGCAGTATTTT
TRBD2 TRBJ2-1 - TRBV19 CASSSHLLAGGDNEQFF TGTGCCAGTAGTTCCCATCTCCTAGCGGGGGGCGACAATGAGCAGTTCTTC
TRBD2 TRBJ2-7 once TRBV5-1 CASSFLGGEQYF TGCGCCAGCAGCTTTTTGGGGGGGGAGCAGTACTTC